The TCR beta chain described here comes from a study of regulatory T cells listed by TCRdb under 2018. Looking at the study overall: T-cell receptor beta repertoires of sorted regulatory, conventional CD4+ and CD8+ T cells were compared between CD3G-deficient patients and healthy controls. Overall study outcomes, separate from this receptor: Conventional CD4+ T cells from CD3G-deficient patients were enriched for hydrophobic residues at CDR3 positions 6 and 7, suggesting more self-reactive specificities. Patient repertoires showed restricted unique TRB V-J pairs and skewed V and J gene usage, most marked in regulatory T cells.

Regarding this clone: Its antigen is not yet known. The input lacks base qualities; no much larger clone sits a single base away.

Every CD3G-deficient patient showed evidence of autoimmunity, and the autoimmunity was more severe in two of the patients. At the time of testing, the patients were between 2 and 39 years old, and their CD4+ and CD8+ T cells had reduced naive proportions and increased memory proportions. CD4+ cells were FACS-sorted into CD25-high CD127-low regulatory T cells and CD25-low CD127-high conventional CD4+ T cells. About six individuals with CD3G deficiency were included in the patient group. An international network of physicians across the United States, Europe and Asia provided the patient samples and clinical data. Ficoll density separation was used to isolate peripheral blood mononuclear cells. The multiplex PCR relied on 52 forward TRBV primers and 13 reverse TRBJ primers, and amplification bias was corrected through assay-based and computational methods. Within the immunoSEQ assay, multiplex PCR amplified rearranged TRB loci from genomic DNA. TRB amplicons were sequenced on an Illumina HiSeq platform. The authors processed their data as follows. Custom algorithms error-filtered the raw sequences and aligned them to reference gene sequences, after which the immunoSEQ online tools were used for analysis. The frequencies of productive and nonproductive TRB rearrangements were evaluated among unique sequences as well as among total sequences. Hydrophobicity and amino acid composition of residues 6 and 7 within the TRB CDR3 were used to estimate the potential for self-reactivity. For group comparisons, t tests, Mann-Whitney tests or two-way ANOVA were performed in Prism software. TCRdb retrieved this table from immuneACCESS and kept in-frame rearrangements only. Not all clones are present; in checked studies, unresolved V genes account for under half, and no reason is known for the remainder. Clone size and V and J calls were adopted from that table, with D and trimming inferred from the DNA. A total of tens of thousands of clones appear in this sample, about 88% of them only once. Of the sample, approximately 1.3% is held by the ten largest clones.

The sequenced sample consisted of conventional CD4+ T cells sorted from blood. The receptor was isolated from a child aged 5-17 years with CD3G deficiency.

The CDR3: CASSLDAASSYNEQFF. The DNA sequence is TGCGCCAGCAGCTTGGATGCGGCGAGCTCCTACAATGAGCAGTTCTTC. Recombination linked TRBV5-1 to TRBJ2-1; no D gene is confidently identified. V drops 0 bases and J drops 0 bases, leaving 10 bases in between. Looking up the germline V gene yields CDR1 SGHRS and CDR2 YFSETQ. The CDR3 numbers 16 residues from cysteine through phenylalanine. The CDR3 DNA has 48 bases and is translated from base 1.